Listed below are T cell receptor beta chains from one sample, sequenced in a study of response to subunit inactivated influenza vaccine. TCRdb re-analysed the RT-PCR reads in MiXCR, keeping a single row per CDR3 protein. The sample has over 450,000 distinct CDR3 sequences; around 13% are singletons. The specimen was PBMCs from blood, collected 45 days after vaccination. The receptors stem from a man aged 50 to 59 who received an inactivated influenza vaccine. The CDR3 runs from the conserved cysteine through the conserved F or W. A D gene is named only where the DNA matches it firmly. Part of the rows lack a size; the others show once, few, many or a class for expanded clones.

TRBD2,TRBV19,TRBJ2-1,few,CASSATSGGLNEQFF,TGTGCCAGTAGCGCGACTAGCGGGGGTTTGAATGAGCAGTTCTTC
TRBD2,TRBV5-1,TRBJ2-1,few,CASSYGLAGTLGNEQFF,TGCGCCAGCAGCTATGGACTAGCGGGGACTTTGGGCAATGAGCAGTTCTTC
TRBD2,TRBV12-3/TRBV12-4,TRBJ2-3,many,CASSKRLAGGPGTDTQYF,TGTGCCAGCAGCAAGCGACTAGCGGGGGGGCCGGGCACAGATACGCAGTATTTT
-,TRBV19,TRBJ1-6,-,CASSIRAGSYNSPLHF,TGTGCCAGTAGTATACGGGCAGGATCCTATAATTCACCCCTCCACTTT
TRBD2,TRBV6-5,TRBJ2-5,-,CASSYWASGRHSREGTQYF,TGTGCCAGCAGTTACTGGGCTAGCGGGAGACACTCAAGAGAAGGGACCCAGTACTTC
-,TRBV6-5,TRBJ2-7,few,CASSTSGHEQYF,TGTGCCAGCAGTACCAGCGGACACGAGCAGTACTTC
-,TRBV7-9,TRBJ2-3,few,CASSLASIPDTQYF,TGTGCCAGCAGCTTAGCGTCGATCCCAGATACGCAGTATTTT
-,TRBV5-1,TRBJ2-2,few,CASSLYGGKSTGELFF,TGCGCCAGCAGCTTGTACGGGGGCAAGAGCACCGGGGAGCTGTTTTTT
TRBD1,TRBV18,TRBJ1-5,few,CASSAGTGGREPQHF,TGTGCCAGCTCAGCCGGGACAGGGGGACGCGAGCCCCAGCATTTT
-,TRBV7-2,TRBJ2-7,-,CASSASLIHEQYF,TGTGCCAGCAGCGCCAGTCTTATTCACGAGCAGTACTTC
-,TRBV2,TRBJ1-5,few,CASSEGDRPGNQPQHF,TGTGCCAGCAGTGAAGGAGACAGACCGGGCAATCAGCCCCAGCATTTT
-,TRBV5-1,TRBJ2-4,few,CASSEPGTFNIQYF,TGCGCCAGCAGCGAGCCCGGGACATTCAACATTCAGTACTTC
-,TRBV10-3,TRBJ1-3,few,CAISRTYLSSGNTIYF,TGTGCCATCAGTAGGACATACCTCAGCTCTGGAAACACCATATATTTT
-,TRBV30,TRBJ2-3,few,CAWSAGVGTDTQYF,TGTGCCTGGAGTGCCGGGGTGGGCACAGATACGCAGTATTTT
TRBD1,TRBV11-2,TRBJ2-3,-,CASSSFLQGAGSTDTQYF,TGTGCCAGCAGCTCATTCCTACAGGGGGCTGGTAGCACAGATACGCAGTATTTT
-,TRBV19,TRBJ2-7,-,CASKVAFGSYEQYF,TGTGCCAGTAAGGTCGCCTTCGGGTCCTACGAGCAGTACTTC
-,TRBV20-1,TRBJ2-5,many,CSARTRQGQETQYF,TGCAGTGCTAGGACACGGCAGGGACAAGAGACCCAGTACTTC
-,TRBV4-2,TRBJ1-2,many,CASSQENNDNYGYTF,TGTGCCAGCAGCCAAGAAAACAACGATAACTATGGCTACACCTTC
TRBD1,TRBV29-1,TRBJ2-7,few,CSVRPGQGAIYEQYF,TGCAGCGTGCGTCCGGGACAGGGGGCGATCTACGAGCAGTACTTC
-,TRBV5-1,TRBJ2-7,once,CASTLGPTFNYEQYF,TGCGCCAGCACCCTAGGACCGACGTTCAACTACGAGCAGTACTTC
TRBD2,TRBV7-2,TRBJ2-6,few,CASSLPSGQPLPKSGANVLTF,TGTGCCAGCAGCTTGCCTAGCGGTCAACCCCTTCCTAAGTCTGGGGCCAACGTCCTGACTTTC
-,TRBV20-1,TRBJ1-1,-,CSAGPGVLEEMNTEAFF,TGCAGTGCTGGACCAGGGGTCCTAGAAGAAATGAACACTGAAGCTTTCTTT
-,TRBV20-1,TRBJ1-5,few,CSAHGRFGSNQPQHF,TGCAGTGCGCATGGACGGTTCGGTAGCAATCAGCCCCAGCATTTT
TRBD1,TRBV20-1,TRBJ1-1,few,CSARGRQGSNTEAFF,TGCAGTGCTAGGGGGAGACAGGGGTCGAACACTGAAGCTTTCTTT
TRBD2,TRBV28,TRBJ2-7,many,CASSFALDLIAGSSYEQYF,TGTGCCAGCAGTTTCGCTCTAGATCTTATAGCGGGAAGCTCCTACGAGCAGTACTTC
-,TRBV7-2,TRBJ2-5,-,CASSWTEKETQYF,TGTGCCAGCAGCTGGACAGAAAAAGAGACCCAGTACTTC
-,TRBV15,TRBJ2-7,-,CATSRDNNRVYEQYF,TGTGCCACCAGCAGAGATAACAACAGGGTATACGAGCAGTACTTC
-,TRBV10-3,TRBJ2-7,-,CAISGGPGRTATTGEQYF,TGTGCCATCAGTGGGGGGCCTGGACGGACAGCGACAACCGGAGAGCAGTACTTC
TRBD1,TRBV11-2,TRBJ1-6,few,CASRQGADNSPLHF,TGTGCCAGCAGACAGGGGGCGGATAATTCACCCCTCCACTTT
-,TRBV7-2,TRBJ2-7,-,CASSLVSYEHYF,TGTGCCAGCAGCTTAGTAAGCTACGAGCATTACTTC
-,TRBV6-2/TRBV6-3,TRBJ1-1,few,CASSIRQSGMNTEAFF,TGTGCCAGCAGTATTCGACAGAGCGGTATGAACACTGAAGCTTTCTTT
-,TRBV4-1,TRBJ1-1,few,CASSQDWGNTEAFF,TGCGCCAGCAGCCAAGATTGGGGGAACACTGAAGCTTTCTTT
-,TRBV12-1,TRBJ2-7,-,CASSEKVSGRAINRTRDSEQYF,TGCGCCAGCAGTGAGAAGGTTAGCGGGAGGGCAATCAACCGAACCAGGGACAGCGAGCAGTACTTC
-,TRBV28,TRBJ2-7,-,CASRPGRGIQTYEQYF,TGTGCCAGCAGGCCGGGCCGCGGGATCCAAACCTACGAGCAGTACTTC
-,TRBV5-1,TRBJ2-3,-,CASSWGDRAADTQYF,TGCGCCAGCAGCTGGGGGGATCGGGCTGCAGATACGCAGTATTTT
-,TRBV30,TRBJ1-2,few,CAWSVRVFGGYTF,TGTGCCTGGAGTGTACGGGTTTTTGGTGGCTACACCTTC
-,TRBV9,TRBJ2-3,-,CASSASVLTDTQYF,TGTGCCAGCAGCGCCTCGGTCCTCACAGATACGCAGTATTTT
TRBD2,TRBV24-1,TRBJ2-1,-,CATSPGGPSYNEQFF,TGTGCCACCAGTCCGGGGGGACCTTCCTACAATGAGCAGTTCTTC
-,TRBV6-1,TRBJ2-7,-,CASCSGPLGEQYF,TGTGCCAGCTGCAGCGGGCCCCTAGGCGAGCAGTACTTC
-,TRBV5-1,TRBJ2-5,-,CASSAQGGRQETQYF,TGCGCCAGCAGTGCCCAGGGGGGTCGCCAAGAGACCCAGTACTTC
TRBD1,TRBV28,TRBJ2-7,-,CASSLNLETGSSYEQYF,TGTGCCAGCAGTTTAAATTTAGAGACAGGGAGCTCCTACGAGCAGTACTTC
TRBD1,TRBV6-1,TRBJ1-4,many,CASSPGTGGQKLFF,TGTGCCAGCAGTCCCGGGACAGGGGGGCAAAAACTGTTTTTT
-,TRBV20-1,TRBJ1-2,few,CSVTLPGSSGYTF,TGCAGTGTCACCCTCCCGGGCTCCTCGGGCTACACCTTC
-,TRBV6-1,TRBJ2-1,-,CASSEMGIYNEQFF,TGTGCCAGCAGTGAAATGGGCATTTACAATGAGCAGTTCTTC
-,TRBV5-1,TRBJ2-1,many,CASSLSRDNEQFF,TGCGCCAGCAGCTTGAGCAGGGACAATGAGCAGTTCTTC
-,TRBV6-2/TRBV6-3,TRBJ2-3,-,CASSYSSFTDTQYF,TGTGCCAGCAGTTACTCGTCCTTCACAGATACGCAGTATTTT
TRBD1,TRBV4-3,TRBJ2-2,once,CASRIQGSDGELFF,TGCGCCAGCCGGATACAGGGGAGCGACGGGGAGCTGTTTTTT
-,TRBV12-3/TRBV12-4,TRBJ2-2,many,CASSLFPGELFF,TGTGCCAGCAGTTTATTTCCCGGGGAGCTGTTTTTT
TRBD2,TRBV7-8,TRBJ2-1,few,CASSLRRAGARNEQFF,TGTGCCAGCAGCCTAAGGCGGGCGGGAGCCAGAAATGAGCAGTTCTTC
-,TRBV28,TRBJ1-2,-,CASSRGPVYGYTF,TGTGCCAGCAGTCGGGGACCGGTCTATGGCTACACCTTC
-,TRBV7-2,TRBJ2-7,-,CASSLEAGFREQYF,TGTGCCAGCAGCTTAGAGGCAGGGTTCCGCGAGCAGTACTTC
-,TRBV29-1,TRBJ2-3,-,CSVVRTVTSTDTQYF,TGCAGCGTTGTGAGGACAGTGACTAGCACAGATACGCAGTATTTT
-,TRBV15,TRBJ2-5,many,CATSRDPELPYF,TGTGCCACCAGCAGAGATCCCGAGCTCCCGTACTTC